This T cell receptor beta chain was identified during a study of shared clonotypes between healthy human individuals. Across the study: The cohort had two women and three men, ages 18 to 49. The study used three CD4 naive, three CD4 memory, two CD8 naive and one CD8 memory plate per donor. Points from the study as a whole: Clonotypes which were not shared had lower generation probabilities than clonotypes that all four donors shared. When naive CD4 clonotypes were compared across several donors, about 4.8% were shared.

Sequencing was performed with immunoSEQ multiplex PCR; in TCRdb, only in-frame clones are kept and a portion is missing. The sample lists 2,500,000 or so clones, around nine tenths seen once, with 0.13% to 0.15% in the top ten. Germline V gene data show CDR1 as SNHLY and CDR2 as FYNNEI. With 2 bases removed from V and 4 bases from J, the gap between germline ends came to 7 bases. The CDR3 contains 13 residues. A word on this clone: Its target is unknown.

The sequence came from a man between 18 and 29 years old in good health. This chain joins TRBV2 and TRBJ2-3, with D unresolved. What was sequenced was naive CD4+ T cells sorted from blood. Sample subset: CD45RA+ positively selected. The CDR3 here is CASSEQRSDTQYF. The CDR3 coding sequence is TGTGCCAGCAGTGAACAAAGGTCAGATACGCAGTATTTT.